This TCR beta chain was documented in a study of shared clonotypes between healthy human individuals. This clone was observed a single time. The antigen remains unidentified. Findings and limits, study-wide: Non-shared clonotypes had lower generation probabilities than clonotypes shared by all four sorted-subset donors. In this cohort, only blood was sampled, and tissue repertoires likely differ. Memory subsets had estimated richness that was generally smaller than that of naive subsets.

The CDR3 length is 14 residues. CDR1 and CDR2 (germline): MNHEY, SMNVEV (reference sequence). V was clipped by 3 bases and J by 5 bases, with 13 bases between them. Sequencing used immunoSEQ multiplex PCR; TCRdb keeps in-frame clones, though not all of them. The repertoire holds approximately 1,000,000 clones, with 70% to 80% as singletons. The V call is TRBV27, the J call TRBJ2-5; no definite D call. Sequenced: memory CD4+ T cells from PBMCs. Subset described: CD45RA-negative fraction. This clonotype was obtained from a man younger than 35 in good health. Some clones in this sample may be carry-over from other donors' samples. CDR3 nucleotide sequence: TGTGCCAGCAGTTTGTTGAACCTCCCTGAGACCCAGTACTTC. Translated, it gives CASSLLNLPETQYF.